This record concerns one T cell receptor beta chain sequence. What it recognizes is unknown. The V end was cut by 6 bases, the J end by 2 bases, with 17 bases between. The CDR3 is made up of 15 amino acids. From germline, CDR1 is SGHTA and CDR2 FQGNSA. These data come from a study of T cell repertoires in cytomegalovirus infection. On the study more broadly: Well-studied HLA-B-restricted CMV epitopes were used in the study alongside recently identified HLA-C-restricted ones. Carrying CMV and the relevant HLA type showed in public TCR beta signatures. Study findings and constraints: Identification of carriers of CMV plus the relevant HLA was performed using cumulative public TCR beta family frequency.

TCRdb processed the reads anew with MiXCR; each CDR3 protein has one entry. The table records about 270,000 distinct CDR3 sequences, 20% to 25% of them present only once. The receptor was derived from a human donor in good health (CMV status not recorded). Some clones in this sample may be carry-over from other donors' samples. V and J are TRBV7-2 and TRBJ2-7, with D unclear. Sequenced here: cultured PBMCs, sampled from culture after CMV antigen stimulation. The CDR3 here is CASSRASASAYEQYF. CDR3 coding DNA: TGTGCCAGCAGTCGTGCATCGGCCAGCGCCTACGAGCAGTACTTC.